These 6 T cell receptor beta chains were sequenced from one sample in a study of beta chain features in type 1 diabetes. Expressed TCRB transcripts got sequenced, as all isolated RNA was reverse transcribed. The data were produced by immunoSEQ multiplex PCR, yet TCRdb's version contains in-frame clones alone and is incomplete. In the table there are some 400,000 clones, less than 15% of which are singletons. Sequenced material: naive CD4+ T cells from blood. Every receptor here comes from a woman younger than 35 in good health.

This clone came up once. The V call is TRBV2, the J call TRBJ2-5, with D possibly matching TRBD1 (6 bases). The CDR3 has 15 amino acids. Germline CDR1 reads SNHLY; CDR2 reads FYNNEI. Trimming removed 0 bases at V and 5 bases at J, with 13 bases between. CDR3 nucleotide sequence: TGTGCCAGCAGTGAAGCGAAGGGGGAAGGGGAGACCCAGTACTTC. Its protein is CASSEAKGEGETQYF.

The rearrangement joins TRBV7-2 to TRBJ2-5; D uncertain. The CDR3 spans 15 residues. The V gene lost 0 bases and the J gene lost 2 bases, with 10 bases spanning the gap. Germline V gene sequence: CDR1 SGHTA, CDR2 FQGNSA. CDR3 protein: CASSLARNSQETQYF. CDR3 in DNA: TGTGCCAGCAGCTTAGCGAGGAACTCACAAGAGACCCAGTACTTC.

This clone was detected only a few times. This chain joins TRBV27 and TRBJ2-3; D call uncertain. The CDR3 runs 12 residues. V was clipped by 6 bases and J by 2 bases, with 6 bases between them. Germline loops: CDR1 MNHEY, CDR2 SMNVEV (reference sequence). In nucleotides, the CDR3 is TGTGCCAGCAGCAGATCCACAGATACGCAGTATTTT. Translated, it gives CASSRSTDTQYF.

The CDR3 DNA follows: TGTGCCAGCAGTGACCGAACTAGCGGGAGCAATGAGCAGTTCTTC. Translated, it gives CASSDRTSGSNEQFF. The genes are TRBV6-4 and TRBJ2-1, with TRBD2 identical over 11 bases. With V trimmed by 2 bases and J by 6 bases, 3 bases remained unmatched. CDR3 length equals 15 residues. CDR1 and CDR2 from the germline V gene are MRHNA and SNTAGT.

This clone was detected only a few times. The J gene is TRBJ2-3, the V gene TRBV7-3; D remains unclear. This CDR3 is 14 amino acids long. V shed 0 bases and J shed 6 bases, with 10 bases lying between them. Germline CDR1 reads SGHTA; CDR2 reads FQGTGA. The DNA of the CDR3 is TGTGCCAGCAGCTTAACCGGGTTTACGGATACGCAGTATTTT. This codes for CASSLTGFTDTQYF.

This clone showed up just a few times. CDR3 sequence reads: CASSWGGGTGELFF. CDR3 sequence (DNA): TGTGCCAGCAGTTGGGGCGGGGGGACCGGGGAGCTGTTTTTT. V is TRBV27 and J is TRBJ2-2; TRBD2 agrees at 8 bases. Per germline, CDR1 MNHEY and CDR2 SMNVEV (reference sequence). Unmatched junction bases numbered 3, after V lost 4 bases and J lost 5 bases. This CDR3 region has 14 residues.